This entry lists 29 T cell receptor beta chains sequenced from one sample in a study of blood T cell repertoires in COVID-19. The method was immunoSEQ multiplex PCR; TCRdb's version includes in-frame clones alone and lacks a portion of them. The sample contains some 420,000 clones, 85% to 90% of which appear only once. Sequenced input: PBMCs or T cells enriched from blood (not recorded which). These receptors were collected from a man aged 25 to 40 who had recovered from COVID-19.

This chain uses TRBV19 with TRBJ2-7; a possible D gene is TRBD1 (5 bases). In germline, CDR1 is LNHDA, CDR2 SQIVND (reference sequence). The germline V and J ends were trimmed by 4 bases and 4 bases, with 23 bases remaining between them. CDR3 length: 17 amino acids. Here the CDR3 reads CASSTKSGMGRQYEQYF. CDR3 DNA: TGTGCCAGTAGTACAAAGAGTGGGATGGGGCGGCAATACGAGCAGTACTTC.

The rearrangement uses TRBV27 and TRBJ2-5; D may be TRBD1 (5 bases). Germline CDR1 is MNHEY and CDR2 is SMNVEV (reference sequence). V was cut by 1 base and J by 2 bases, with 14 bases left in between. This CDR3 spans 16 amino acids. The CDR3 coding sequence is TGTGCCAGCAGTTTATTCCAGGGAAGCCTTCAAGAGACCCAGTACTTC. Protein product: CASSLFQGSLQETQYF.

V usage is TRBV10-3 and J usage is TRBJ1-1; D not certain. This CDR3 contains 14 residues. Between the trimmed V and J ends, which lost 4 bases and 0 bases, there was a span of 9 bases. In germline, CDR1 is ENHRY, CDR2 SYGVKD. In DNA, the CDR3 is TGTGCCATCAGTGTTGAGGGTGTGAACACTGAAGCTTTCTTT. Translation: CAISVEGVNTEAFF.

This clone has just one count. V is TRBV4-2 and J is TRBJ2-1; 11 nucleotides match TRBD2. The CDR3 contains 16 residues. Looked up from germline, CDR1 is LGHNA and CDR2 is YNFKEQ. Trimming cost V 2 bases and J 10 bases; bases outside gene matches: 10. CDR3 sequence (DNA): TGTGCCAGCAGCCAAACTATAGCGGGAGGGCCTAAGGAGCAGTTCTTC. Its protein product is CASSQTIAGGPKEQFF.

This rearrangement joins TRBV7-3 to TRBJ1-6; 7 bases match TRBD1. This CDR3 is built from 14 residues. V was pared by 5 bases and J by 7 bases, with 5 bases of the junction left unmatched. The V gene's germline CDR1 is SGHTA and CDR2 FQGTGA. Here the CDR3 reads CASSRGQMNSPLHF. The CDR3 nucleotides read TGTGCCAGCAGCAGGGGACAGATGAATTCACCCCTCCACTTT.

The chain carries TRBV12-5 and TRBJ1-6; TRBD1 agrees at 9 bases. Germline V lookup: CDR1 LGHNT, CDR2 FRNRAP. The CDR3 spans 15 residues. V lost 6 bases to trimming and J lost 9 bases; unmatched junction nucleotides: 9. CDR3 sequence: CASGEQGATISPLHF. The DNA for the CDR3 is TGTGCTAGTGGGGAACAGGGGGCGACTATTTCACCCCTCCACTTT.

This chain joins TRBV21-1 and TRBJ2-7; TRBD1, as called in the table, went unchecked against the DNA. TRBV21-1 is a pseudogene. CDR3 length equals 14 residues. The DNA of the CDR3 is TGTGCCAGCAGCAAAGACTTGACAGTCCACGAGCAGTACTTC. Protein product: CASSKDLTVHEQYF.

The chain links TRBV27 to TRBJ1-2; TRBD1 matches 7 bases. The length of the CDR3 is 16 residues. Germline CDR1 MNHEY, CDR2 SMNVEV (reference sequence). Germline trimming cut 5 bases from V and 4 bases from J; bases unmatched to any gene: 13. The CDR3 nucleotides read TGTGCCAGCAGTCCATTGGCCGTAGGGGGCGGCTATGGCTACACCTTC. Amino acid sequence: CASSPLAVGGGYGYTF.

The J gene is TRBJ2-5, the V gene TRBV5-1; D may be TRBD2 (6 bases). This CDR3 is 15 amino acids long. V gave up 3 bases and J gave up 0 bases, with 12 bases separating them. Germline CDR1 reads SGHRS; CDR2 reads YFSETQ. CDR3 loop: CASSYLEGNQETQYF. In nucleotides, the CDR3 is TGCGCCAGCAGCTACTTGGAGGGAAACCAAGAGACCCAGTACTTC.

The chain combines TRBV7-9 with TRBJ2-1, with TRBD1 identical over 10 bases. The germline V gene encodes CDR1 SEHNR and CDR2 FQNEAQ (reference sequence). J gave up 8 bases and V 3 bases, and 7 bases lay outside the gene matches. This CDR3 has 15 residues. The CDR3 bases are TGTGCCAGCAGCTTGCCCTGGACAGGGGGGGATGAGCAGTTCTTC. It specifies CASSLPWTGGDEQFF.

The chain recombines TRBV9 with TRBJ1-4; a weak D match, TRBD1 (5 bases). The CDR3 length is 14 residues. V was shortened by 0 bases and J by 6 bases, with 9 bases between the two germline ends. In germline, CDR1 is SGDLS, CDR2 YYNGEE. CDR3 nucleotide sequence: TGTGCCAGCAGCGTAGGCGGGGGGGATGAAAAACTGTTTTTT. Translation: CASSVGGGDEKLFF.

The genes are TRBV28 and TRBJ2-1; D may be TRBD1 (6 bases). CDR3 size: 15 residues. Germline CDR1 is MDHEN and CDR2 is SYDVKM. Trimming removed 4 bases from V and 5 bases from J, with 15 bases in between. The CDR3 is CASSSNRARNNEQFF. In nucleotides, the CDR3 is TGTGCCAGCAGTTCAAACAGGGCGCGCAACAATGAGCAGTTCTTC.

J is TRBJ2-7 and V is TRBV19; 7 positions match TRBD1. V trimming: 5 bases; J trimming: 1 base; junction bases outside the gene matches: 8. The CDR3 loop spans 15 amino acids. Germline V gene data show CDR1 as LNHDA and CDR2 as SQIVND (reference sequence). The CDR3 DNA is TGTGCCAGTAGTTGGGTCCCGGGACAGTCCTACGAGCAGTACTTC. This codes for CASSWVPGQSYEQYF.

The chain uses TRBV18 and TRBJ2-7; 7 bases align to TRBD2. The CDR3 contains 14 residues. Per germline, CDR1 KGHSH and CDR2 LQKENI. V dropped 5 bases and J dropped 2; count of bases not matched to a gene: 6. CDR3 DNA sequence: TGTGCCAGCTCAAGTCTGGCGGGAGCCTACGAGCAGTACTTC. It translates to CASSSLAGAYEQYF. Supplemented by reference TRBV18 and TRBJ2-7, the full variable domain reads NAGVMQNPRHLVRRRGQEARLRCSPMKGHSHVYWYRQLPEEGLKFMVYLQKENIIDESGMPKERFSAEFPKEGPSILRIQQVVRGDSAAYFCASSSLAGAYEQYFGPGTRLTVT.

The V and J genes are TRBV6-5 and TRBJ1-5; no clear D. CDR3 length: 16 residues. Trimming left V 0 bases short and J 0 bases short, with 9 bases between. CDR1 MNHEY and CDR2 SVGAGI come from the germline V gene. As DNA, the CDR3 is TGTGCCAGCAGTTACTCGAGAACAGATAGCAATCAGCCCCAGCATTTT. Its translation is CASSYSRTDSNQPQHF.

V and J are TRBV28 and TRBJ1-2; 7 bases map to TRBD1. Germline V gene lookup returns CDR1 MDHEN and CDR2 SYDVKM. V dropped 6 bases and J dropped 3; count of bases not matched to a gene: 7. The length of the CDR3 is 14 residues. CDR3: CASSRRGRYYGYTF. In nucleotides, the CDR3 is TGTGCCAGCAGCCGCAGGGGGAGGTACTATGGCTACACCTTC.

The chain is built from TRBV28 and TRBJ1-1; a possible D gene is TRBD1 (5 bases). The V end was cut by 5 bases, the J end by 6 bases, with 22 bases between. The germline CDR1 and CDR2 sequences are MDHEN and SYDVKM. This CDR3 has 16 residues. The CDR3 is CASSTIHRGWGAEAFF. CDR3 nucleotides: TGTGCCAGCAGTACAATCCACCGGGGGTGGGGGGCTGAAGCTTTCTTT. The entire variable domain, with the rest obtained from reference TRBV28 and TRBJ1-1, is as follows: DVKVTQSSRYLVKRTGEKVFLECVQDMDHENMFWYRQDPGLGLRLIYFSYDVKMKEKGDIPEGYSVSREKKERFSLILESASTNQTSMYLCASSTIHRGWGAEAFFGQGTRLTVV.

V gene TRBV27 combines with J gene TRBJ1-3; 8 bases fit TRBD1. V shed 5 bases, J shed 2 bases, and the junction held 8 bases outside the gene matches. This CDR3 is 16 amino acids long. Germline assignment: CDR1 MNHEY and CDR2 SMNVEV (reference sequence). CDR3 sequence: CASSPRTGTTGNTIYF. In DNA form, the CDR3 reads TGTGCCAGCAGTCCGCGGACAGGGACCACTGGAAACACCATATATTTT.

The V and J genes are TRBV9 and TRBJ2-2; D perhaps matches TRBD2 (5 bases). The CDR3 runs to 16 residues. Germline V gene data show CDR1 as SGDLS and CDR2 as YYNGEE. Trimming pared 3 bases from V and 4 bases from J, leaving 16 bases between. CDR3 residues: CASSAYGRGSTGELFF. CDR3 in DNA: TGTGCCAGCAGCGCCTACGGCCGGGGAAGCACCGGGGAGCTGTTTTTT.

The rearrangement links TRBV10-3 to TRBJ2-3, with TRBD2 as a possible D gene (6 bases). V was trimmed by 4 bases and J by 5 bases, leaving 10 bases between them. Germline loops: CDR1 ENHRY, CDR2 SYGVKD. This CDR3 is built from 13 residues. CDR3 region: CAISAGSVDTQYF. The CDR3 DNA follows: TGTGCCATCAGTGCCGGGAGTGTAGATACGCAGTATTTT.

The rearrangement links TRBV4-1 to TRBJ1-6, with 10 bases identical to TRBD1. Germline values: CDR1 MGHRA, CDR2 YSYEKL. This CDR3 contains 14 residues. The junction had 3 bases not matched to a gene; V was cut back by 5 bases and J by 8 bases. The DNA for the CDR3 is TGCGCCAGCAGCACGGACAGGGGGTATTCACCCCTCCACTTT. Amino acids: CASSTDRGYSPLHF.

The gene calls are TRBV18 and TRBJ2-3; 7 nucleotides agree with TRBD1. Looked up from germline, CDR1 is KGHSH and CDR2 is LQKENI. CDR3 size: 16 residues. J lost 0 bases, V lost 2 bases, and 5 bases had no gene match. CDR3 nucleotides: TGTGCCAGCTCACCAAGGGGGCCCACTAGCACAGATACGCAGTATTTT. This codes for CASSPRGPTSTDTQYF.

The chain carries TRBV15 and TRBJ1-5; no clear D gene. The V end lost 0 bases, the J end lost 1 base, and 16 bases lay between the germline ends. Germline V gene sequence: CDR1 LNHNV, CDR2 YYDKDF (reference sequence). The CDR3 has 18 amino acids. The chain's CDR3 is CATSRDMWQIMSNQPQHF. The CDR3 coding sequence is TGTGCCACCAGCAGAGATATGTGGCAGATTATGAGCAATCAGCCCCAGCATTTT. Combining the CDR3 with reference TRBV15 and TRBJ1-5 gives the whole variable domain DAMVIQNPRYQVTQFGKPVTLSCSQTLNHNVMYWYQQKSSQAPKLLFHYYDKDFNNEADTPDNFQSRRPNTSFCFLDIRSPGLGDTAMYLCATSRDMWQIMSNQPQHFGDGTRLSIL.

The gene calls are TRBV27 and TRBJ1-4; 11 bases match TRBD1. Germline V gene lookup returns CDR1 MNHEY and CDR2 SMNVEV (reference sequence). The CDR3 is made up of 14 amino acids. V lost 11 bases to trimming and J lost 12 bases; unmatched junction nucleotides: 14. The CDR3 here is CASRTGGLGGELFF. CDR3 sequence (DNA): TGTGCCTCACGGACAGGGGGCTTGGGAGGGGAACTGTTTTTT.

J is TRBJ2-4 and V is TRBV9; TRBD2 aligns across 7 bases. The V gene's germline CDR1 is SGDLS and CDR2 YYNGEE. The length of the CDR3 is 15 residues. Trimming cost V 0 bases and J 4 bases; bases outside gene matches: 4. The chain's CDR3 is CASSVEGTTKNIQYF. The DNA for the CDR3 is TGTGCCAGCAGCGTAGAGGGGACTACAAAAAACATTCAGTACTTC.

This chain joins TRBV5-1 and TRBJ1-4; D call uncertain. This CDR3 comprises 14 residues. Per germline, CDR1 SGHRS and CDR2 YFSETQ. V was shortened by 4 bases and J by 0 bases, with 7 bases between the two germline ends. CDR3: CASSRGATNEKLFF. The CDR3 DNA sequence: TGCGCCAGCAGCAGAGGAGCAACTAATGAAAAACTGTTTTTT.

The chain recombines TRBV6-5 with TRBJ1-1; 7 bases map to TRBD1. Germline V lookup: CDR1 MNHEY, CDR2 SVGAGI. Trimming took 7 bases from V and 0 from J; bases not matched to a gene: 5. CDR3 length: 14 residues. CDR3 in DNA: TGTGCCAGCACTAGAGGGGGCATGAACACTGAAGCTTTCTTT. It specifies CASTRGGMNTEAFF.

This clone is a singleton in its sample. V gene TRBV10-3 combines with J gene TRBJ1-4; TRBD1 agrees at 7 bases. Per germline, CDR1 ENHRY and CDR2 SYGVKD. Trimming removed 4 bases from V and 7 bases from J; junction bases left unmatched: 6. The CDR3 sequence is 14 residues long. The CDR3 sequence: CAISGDRDGEKLFF. The CDR3 region has the DNA TGTGCCATCAGTGGAGACAGGGATGGTGAAAAACTGTTTTTT.

This chain joins TRBV19 and TRBJ1-5, with no clear D. There are 16 residues in the CDR3. Germline V gene sequence: CDR1 LNHDA, CDR2 SQIVND (reference sequence). V was clipped by 4 bases and J by 0 bases, with 13 bases between them. The CDR3 loop is CASSTDTVNSNQPQHF. The CDR3 DNA is TGTGCCAGTAGTACCGATACAGTGAATAGCAATCAGCCCCAGCATTTT.